Sequencing of this T cell receptor (beta chain) was carried out in a study of shared clonotypes between healthy human individuals. Germline CDR1 and CDR2: SGHTA and FQGTGA. The V gene lost 6 bases and the J gene lost 4 bases, with 15 bases spanning the gap. The CDR3 loop spans 15 amino acids. Clones were read by immunoSEQ multiplex PCR, and TCRdb kept only the in-frame ones, dropping some. Of about 1.4 million clones listed, around 95% are singletons. The rearrangement uses TRBV7-3 and TRBJ2-2; possibly TRBD2 for D (5 bases). This TCR was sampled from a man aged 30 to 39 in good health. The sample was naive CD4+ T cells sorted from blood. Indicated subset: CD45RA+ positively selected. CDR3 residues: CASSSPGTPTGELFF. The CDR3 nucleotides are TGTGCCAGCAGTTCCCCGGGAACCCCCACCGGGGAGCTGTTTTTT.